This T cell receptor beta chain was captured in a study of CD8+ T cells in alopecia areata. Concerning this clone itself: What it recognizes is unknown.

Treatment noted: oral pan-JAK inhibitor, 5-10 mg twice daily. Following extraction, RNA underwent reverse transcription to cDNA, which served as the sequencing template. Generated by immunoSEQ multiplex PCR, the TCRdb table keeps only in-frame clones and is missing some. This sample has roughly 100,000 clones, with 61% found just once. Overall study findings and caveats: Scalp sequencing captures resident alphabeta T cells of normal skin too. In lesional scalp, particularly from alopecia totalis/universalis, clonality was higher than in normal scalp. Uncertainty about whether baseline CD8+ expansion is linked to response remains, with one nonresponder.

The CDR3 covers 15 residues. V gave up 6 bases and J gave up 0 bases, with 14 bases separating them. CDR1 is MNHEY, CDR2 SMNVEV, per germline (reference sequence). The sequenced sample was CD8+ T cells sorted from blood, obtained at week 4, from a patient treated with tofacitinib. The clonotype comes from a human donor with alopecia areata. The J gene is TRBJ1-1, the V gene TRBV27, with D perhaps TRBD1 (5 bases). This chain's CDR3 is CASRVSGPLNTEAFF. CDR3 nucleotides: TGTGCCAGCAGAGTTTCGGGACCCCTGAACACTGAAGCTTTCTTT.